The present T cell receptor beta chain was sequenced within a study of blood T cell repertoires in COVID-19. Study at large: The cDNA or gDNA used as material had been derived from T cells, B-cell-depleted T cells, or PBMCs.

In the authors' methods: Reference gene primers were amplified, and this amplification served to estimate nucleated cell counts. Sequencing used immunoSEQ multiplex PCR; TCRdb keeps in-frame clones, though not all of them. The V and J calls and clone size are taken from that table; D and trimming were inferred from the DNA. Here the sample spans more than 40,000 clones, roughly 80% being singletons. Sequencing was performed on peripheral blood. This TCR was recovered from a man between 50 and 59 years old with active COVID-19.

CDR3 sequence reads: CASSEEARQLGLGGSYEQYF. In DNA, the CDR3 is TGTGCCAGCAGTGAAGAAGCCCGACAATTGGGTCTCGGTGGCTCCTACGAGCAGTACTTC. The chain recombines TRBV2 with TRBJ2-7; D ambiguous. Trimming took 1 base from V and 0 from J, leaving 25 bases between them. CDR1 SNHLY and CDR2 FYNNEI come from the germline V gene. This CDR3 contains 20 residues.